The rows below give T cell receptor beta chains drawn from one sample of a study of cytomegalovirus exposure and HLA in healthy donors. This table comes from immunoSEQ multiplex PCR, and its TCRdb copy is limited to in-frame clones, with some not included. This table holds about 200,000 clones, around 88% found once. Specimen: PBMCs. These receptors came from a woman aged 25-40 years in good health and CMV-seronegative. Each CDR3 is given with its conserved first and last residue. D genes are given only for firm matches. Clone size is given for some rows only: seen once, a few or many times, or a class if the clone is expanded.

j_gene	abundance	v_gene	d_gene	CDR3nt	CDR3aa
TRBJ1-1	-	TRBV7-3	-	TGTGCCAGCAGTGGGGTTGGAGGTGAAGCTTTCTTT	CASSGVGGEAFF
TRBJ2-7	-	TRBV28	TRBD2	TGTGCCAGCAGTTTGGACGGGATAGCGGGAGACGAGCAGTACTTC	CASSLDGIAGDEQYF
TRBJ2-7	-	TRBV9	-	TGTGCCAGCAGCGGAATAGAAGGGGCAGGCGAGCAGTACTTC	CASSGIEGAGEQYF
TRBJ2-1	-	TRBV7-3	-	TGTGCCAGCAGCTCCTCGGGGGATGAGCAGTTCTTC	CASSSSGDEQFF
TRBJ2-7	-	TRBV18	-	TGTGCCAGCTCACAAGACATAAATGAGAACGAGCAGTACTTC	CASSQDINENEQYF
TRBJ1-3	-	TRBV18	TRBD1	TGTGCCAGCTCACCCACCGGGACAGGGGGAAACACCATATATTTT	CASSPTGTGGNTIYF
TRBJ2-5	-	TRBV9	-	TGTGCCAGCAGCGTGACCGAAGTCGGGGAGACCCAGTACTTC	CASSVTEVGETQYF
TRBJ2-1	-	TRBV29-1	TRBD1	TGCAGCGTTGTAGGACAGGCCACCTACAATGAGCAGTTCTTC	CSVVGQATYNEQFF
TRBJ2-7	-	TRBV18	-	TGTGCCAGCTCACCGACGAGCCTTGGTACTACTAAGTACTTC	CASSPTSLGTTKYF
TRBJ2-7	-	TRBV9	-	TGTGCCAGCAGCGCAGGCTACGAGCAGTACTTC	CASSAGYEQYF
TRBJ1-2	-	TRBV2	-	TGTGCCAGCAGTACGATAGTTTATGGCTACACCTTC	CASSTIVYGYTF
TRBJ2-2	-	TRBV10-3	TRBD1	TGTGCCATCAGTATGGACAGGGGGCCCGGGGAGCTGTTTTTT	CAISMDRGPGELFF
TRBJ2-7	-	TRBV28	TRBD1	TGTGCCAGCAGTCCCCCTCCGTGGACAGGAGGCTGGGAGCAGTACTTC	CASSPPPWTGGWEQYF
TRBJ1-4	-	TRBV7-9	-	TGTGCCAGCAGCCCCCAGGGGGAAAAACTGTTTTTT	CASSPQGEKLFF
TRBJ2-5	-	TRBV28	TRBD1	TGTGCCAGCAGTTTGGGGGCAGGGGGGACCCAGTACTTC	CASSLGAGGTQYF
TRBJ2-1	few	TRBV7-2	TRBD2	TGTGCCAGCAGCTTTACTAGCGGGAGAGGTAATGAGCAGTTCTTC	CASSFTSGRGNEQFF
TRBJ2-1	-	TRBV4-1	-	TGCGCCAGCAGCCAAGATGGCAGGGATAGGGAGCAGTTCTTC	CASSQDGRDREQFF
TRBJ2-7	-	TRBV9	-	TGTGCCAGCAGCCTAGCTACAGATCCTGCCTACGAGCAGTACTTC	CASSLATDPAYEQYF
TRBJ2-2	-	TRBV4-1	-	TGCGCCAGCAGCCAAGATGAAGGGGCCCCGACCGGGGAGCTGTTTTTT	CASSQDEGAPTGELFF
TRBJ2-1	-	TRBV6-1	TRBD1	TGTGCCAGCAGATTGACAGGGGGAACCTACAATGAGCAGTTCTTC	CASRLTGGTYNEQFF
TRBJ1-1	few	TRBV10-3	TRBD1	TGTGCCATCAGGCTACAGGGGGCAGGCACTGAAGCTTTCTTT	CAIRLQGAGTEAFF
TRBJ2-1	-	TRBV10-2	TRBD2	TGCGCCACCGTAACTAGCGGGAGGGCCTTATCCTACAATGAGCAGTTCTTC	CATVTSGRALSYNEQFF
TRBJ1-1	-	TRBV5-1	TRBD1	TGCGCCAGCAGCTTAGACAGGGGAACTGAAGCTTTCTTT	CASSLDRGTEAFF
TRBJ2-7	once	TRBV11-1	-	TGTGCCAGCAGCCTAGAAGGGGCAGGGCCTAACGAGCAGTACTTC	CASSLEGAGPNEQYF
TRBJ1-1	-	TRBV6-5	-	TGTGCCAGCAGTTACACTGATAACACTGAAGCTTTCTTT	CASSYTDNTEAFF
TRBJ2-1	-	TRBV30	-	TGTGCCTGGAGTGTATCAGGACAGTCCTACAATGAGCAGTTCTTC	CAWSVSGQSYNEQFF
TRBJ2-6	-	TRBV28	-	TGTGCCAGCAGTTTATATTACTCTGGGGCCAACGTCCTGACTTTC	CASSLYYSGANVLTF
TRBJ2-5	-	TRBV5-1	TRBD1	TGCGCCAGCAGCTTGGGACAGGGGGTTCAAGAGCAGTACTTC	CASSLGQGVQEQYF
TRBJ1-1	-	TRBV11-3	-	TGTGCCAGCAGCGAGGGGGGGTCTGAAGCTTTCTTT	CASSEGGSEAFF
TRBJ2-2	-	TRBV9	TRBD2	TGTGCCAGCAGCCCCCCCGGGGCTAGCGGTCTGTCCAGGGAGCTGTTTTTT	CASSPPGASGLSRELFF
TRBJ1-6	-	TRBV6-6	TRBD1	TGTGCCAGCAGCTTCGGGACAGGCCCACGACGGTCACCCCTCCACTTT	CASSFGTGPRRSPLHF
TRBJ2-2	-	TRBV5-1	-	TGCGCCAGCAGCCCCCGTGGAGCGGAGAACGGGGAGCTGTTTTTT	CASSPRGAENGELFF
TRBJ1-2	-	TRBV7-9	-	TGTGCCAGCAGCTTACTCCAGGGATCCTATGGCTACACCTTC	CASSLLQGSYGYTF
TRBJ1-1	once	TRBV5-5	-	TGTGCCAGCAGCTTATACACCGGGTCTAGCGCTGAAGCTTTCTTT	CASSLYTGSSAEAFF
TRBJ2-7	-	TRBV29-1	-	TGCAGCGTTGAATTAATTAGTCTCAGTAGGGGATACGAGCAGTACTTC	CSVELISLSRGYEQYF
TRBJ2-5	few	TRBV6-5	TRBD2	TGTGCCAGCAGCCCCCTAGCGGGAGTGGAGACCCAGTACTTC	CASSPLAGVETQYF
TRBJ2-2	once	TRBV7-6	TRBD1	TGTGCCAGCAGCTTATCCAGGGGGCTCGGGGAGCTGTTTTTT	CASSLSRGLGELFF
TRBJ2-2	-	TRBV19	-	TGTGCCAGTAACCCTACGGGGAACACCGGGGAGCTGTTTTTT	CASNPTGNTGELFF